This is a list of T cell receptor beta chains from one sample in a study of pediatric ulcerative colitis. The table came from immunoSEQ multiplex PCR; TCRdb's copy has only in-frame clones and leaves some out. This table holds about 36,000 clones, roughly 73% found once. Sequencing was done on a sample of gut tissue. The receptors derive from a boy under 18 with moderate ulcerative colitis. Both conserved end residues are part of each CDR3. D genes are given only for firm matches. Not all rows give a size; the values are once, few, many and, for expanded clones, a class.

j_call: TRBJ1-6
cdr3_length: 13
d_call: .
clone_size: .
v_call: TRBV5-1
cdr3_nt: TGCGCCAGCAGCTGGACGAGGGATTCACCCCTCCACTTT
cdr3_aa: CASSWTRDSPLHF

j_call: TRBJ2-7
cdr3_length: 13
d_call: .
clone_size: .
v_call: TRBV5-1
cdr3_nt: TGCGCCAGCAGACAAGGGACCTCCTACGAGCAGTACTTC
cdr3_aa: CASRQGTSYEQYF

j_call: TRBJ2-7
cdr3_length: 15
d_call: .
clone_size: .
v_call: TRBV7-9
cdr3_nt: TGTGCCAGCAGCTCCCCAACTAAAGGCTCCTACGAGCAGTACTTC
cdr3_aa: CASSSPTKGSYEQYF

j_call: TRBJ2-3
cdr3_length: 13
d_call: .
clone_size: .
v_call: TRBV15
cdr3_nt: TGTGCCACCAGCAGAGATCTGGACGATACGCAGTATTTT
cdr3_aa: CATSRDLDDTQYF

j_call: TRBJ2-1
cdr3_length: 15
d_call: TRBD2
clone_size: .
v_call: TRBV6-1
cdr3_nt: TGTGCCAGCAGTGAAGGTAGCGGGAGAATTAATGAGCAGTTCTTC
cdr3_aa: CASSEGSGRINEQFF

j_call: TRBJ1-5
cdr3_length: 15
d_call: .
clone_size: few
v_call: TRBV7-6
cdr3_nt: TGTGCCAGCAGCTTAGACAGCTATAGCAATCAGCCCCAGCATTTT
cdr3_aa: CASSLDSYSNQPQHF

j_call: TRBJ2-3
cdr3_length: 14
d_call: .
clone_size: .
v_call: TRBV5-1
cdr3_nt: TGCGCCAGCAGTCTAGCGACGAGCACAGATACGCAGTATTTT
cdr3_aa: CASSLATSTDTQYF

j_call: TRBJ2-2
cdr3_length: 16
d_call: .
clone_size: .
v_call: TRBV5-1
cdr3_nt: TGCGCCAGCAGCTTGAATGCGGGGCCGAACACCGGGGAGCTGTTTTTT
cdr3_aa: CASSLNAGPNTGELFF

j_call: TRBJ2-7
cdr3_length: 18
d_call: TRBD1
clone_size: .
v_call: TRBV7-9
cdr3_nt: TGTGCCAGCAGCTTAGAGAAATTGGGACAGGGTTGGACCTACGAGCAGTACTTC
cdr3_aa: CASSLEKLGQGWTYEQYF

j_call: TRBJ1-1
cdr3_length: 14
d_call: .
clone_size: .
v_call: TRBV6-1
cdr3_nt: TGTGCCAGCAGTGAATACGGTGTAGGTTGGACGTCTTTCTTT
cdr3_aa: CASSEYGVGWTSFF

j_call: TRBJ1-6
cdr3_length: 14
d_call: .
clone_size: few
v_call: TRBV25-1
cdr3_nt: TGTGCCAGCAGTGAAAATTGGTATAATTCACCCCTCCACTTT
cdr3_aa: CASSENWYNSPLHF

j_call: TRBJ2-7
cdr3_length: 15
d_call: TRBD2
clone_size: .
v_call: TRBV28
cdr3_nt: TGTGCCAGCAGACCTGCGGGGGAGGGAGGCTACGAGCAGTACTTC
cdr3_aa: CASRPAGEGGYEQYF

j_call: TRBJ1-2
cdr3_length: 16
d_call: TRBD1
clone_size: .
v_call: TRBV19
cdr3_nt: TGTGCCAGTAGTTACGCCCGGGACAGGGGTCCCTATGGCTACACCTTC
cdr3_aa: CASSYARDRGPYGYTF

j_call: TRBJ2-1
cdr3_length: 13
d_call: .
clone_size: .
v_call: TRBV6-5
cdr3_nt: TGTGCCAGCAGTTACTTGACTGGTGGTGAGCAGTTCTTC
cdr3_aa: CASSYLTGGEQFF